These 17 T cell receptor beta chains originate from one sample sequenced in a study of OX40 agonist ivuxolimab in advanced cancers. The assay was immunoSEQ multiplex PCR, and TCRdb's table has in-frame clones only and misses some. The table lists roughly 100,000 clones, 75% to 90% of them singletons. The sample in question was CD4+ or CD8+ T cells sorted from blood, obtained in a trial of the OX40 agonist ivuxolimab. These TCRs come from an adult with an advanced solid tumor such as melanoma, head and neck, liver or kidney cancer.

The chain is built from TRBV30 and TRBJ1-1, with a tentative D call TRBD1 (5 bases). The CDR3 is made up of 11 amino acids. Germline V CDR1 and CDR2: GTSNPN, SVGIG (reference sequence). V dropped 4 bases and J dropped 4 bases, with 7 bases sitting between them. For the CDR3, the DNA is TGTGCCTGGACAGGGACCACTGAAGCTTTCTTT. This translates into CAWTGTTEAFF.

The sample holds a few counts of this clone. The chain recombines TRBV10-2 with TRBJ1-2, with 7 bases lining up with TRBD1. Germline lookup yields CDR1 WSHSY and CDR2 SAAADI. The trim removed 0 bases at V and 2 bases at J, leaving 0 bases unmatched. This CDR3 is 14 amino acids long. CDR3 DNA: TGCGCCAGCAGTGAGTCGACAGGGAACTATGGCTACACCTTC. Protein: CASSESTGNYGYTF.

This clone was observed once. The gene calls are TRBV29-1 and TRBJ2-1, with D hard to call. The CDR3 extends over 15 amino acids. CDR1 and CDR2 (germline): SQVTM, ANQGSEA. The V end was cut by 0 bases, the J end by 3 bases, with 12 bases between. CDR3 protein: CSVEEGGYLYNEQFF. DNA of the CDR3: TGCAGCGTTGAAGAAGGCGGCTACCTCTACAATGAGCAGTTCTTC.

J is TRBJ2-3 and V is TRBV27; 12 bases are shared with TRBD2. CDR1 MNHEY and CDR2 SMNVEV come from the germline V gene (reference sequence). The CDR3 has 15 residues. After removal of 5 bases from V and 3 bases from J, the junction contained 3 bases not matched to a gene. In DNA, the CDR3 is TGTGCCAGCAGTCAGACTAGCGGGAGAACAGATACGCAGTATTTT. Translated, it gives CASSQTSGRTDTQYF.

This chain joins TRBV27 and TRBJ2-5; 8 bases match TRBD2. Per germline, CDR1 MNHEY and CDR2 SMNVEV (reference sequence). V was clipped by 6 bases and J by 1 base; unmatched bases: 1. The length of the CDR3 is 13 residues. The CDR3 region has the DNA TGTGCCAGCAGCGGGAGGGTCCAAGAGACCCAGTACTTC. Translating gives CASSGRVQETQYF.

This clone has just one count. V and J are TRBV11-3 and TRBJ2-7, with unresolved D. This CDR3 contains 15 residues. CDR1 and CDR2 from the germline V gene are SGHNT and YENEEA. V was pared by 6 bases and J by 7 bases, with 22 bases between. CDR3 coding DNA: TGTGCCAGCAGATCCCGAGAGGTATCATTAGGAGAGCAGTACTTC. It encodes CASRSREVSLGEQYF.

This clone was seen only a few times. The CDR3 region has the DNA TGTGCCAGCAGCGGGGACAGACGTGAGCAGTACTTC. Its protein product is CASSGDRREQYF. The J gene is TRBJ2-7, the V gene TRBV28; 7 bases line up with TRBD1. Germline lookup yields CDR1 MDHEN and CDR2 SYDVKM. This CDR3 is 12 amino acids long. V lost 6 bases, J lost 7 bases, and 6 bases stayed unmatched.

This chain links TRBV7-6 with TRBJ2-2, with TRBD2 matching over 9 bases. From germline, CDR1 is SGHVS and CDR2 FNYEAQ. The CDR3 extends over 15 amino acids. V lost 5 bases to trimming and J lost 6 bases; unmatched junction nucleotides: 7. CDR3 sequence: CASSPGLASAGELFF. As DNA, the CDR3 is TGTGCCAGCAGCCCGGGACTAGCTTCTGCCGGGGAGCTGTTTTTT.

The genes are TRBV18 and TRBJ2-7, with D unclear. In germline, CDR1 is KGHSH, CDR2 LQKENI. V was shortened by 8 bases and J by 0 bases, with 8 bases between the two germline ends. This CDR3 comprises 12 residues. The CDR3 nucleotides are TGTGCCAGCGCCTCGTTCTCCTACGAGCAGTACTTC. Translating it yields CASASFSYEQYF.

V usage is TRBV7-6 and J usage is TRBJ2-5; D unresolved. The CDR3 has 13 amino acids. Germline V gene sequence: CDR1 SGHVS, CDR2 FNYEAQ. Deletions cut 1 base from V and 0 bases from J, with 3 bases between. This CDR3 is CASSLDNQETQYF. Here the CDR3 DNA reads TGTGCCAGCAGCTTAGACAACCAAGAGACCCAGTACTTC.

This rearrangement joins TRBV5-1 to TRBJ1-2; 8 bases are a match to TRBD1. This CDR3 spans 15 amino acids. The germline V gene encodes CDR1 SGHRS and CDR2 YFSETQ. Unmatched junction bases numbered 9, after V lost 4 bases and J lost 4 bases. The CDR3 DNA reads as TGCGCCAGCAGCCTGCGAGGGACAGGCCTCTATGGCTACACCTTC. Its protein product is CASSLRGTGLYGYTF. The full variable domain, in which reference TRBV5-1 and TRBJ1-2 provide the parts outside the CDR3, is KAGVTQTPRYLIKTRGQQVTLSCSPISGHRSVSWYQQTPGQGLQFLFEYFSETQRNKGNFPGRFSGRQFSNSRSEMNVSTLELGDSALYLCASSLRGTGLYGYTFGSGTRLTVV.

V gene TRBV6-1 combines with J gene TRBJ1-4; D unresolved. In germline, CDR1 is MNHNS, CDR2 SASEGT. The CDR3 runs 14 residues. The CDR3 region has the DNA TGTTGCGTGAGGACCCTGGCAACTAATGAAAAACTGTTTTTT. This translates into CCVRTLATNEKLFF.

V and J are TRBV29-1 and TRBJ1-1; 8 bases fit TRBD1. Germline CDR1 and CDR2: SQVTM and ANQGSEA. The CDR3 runs 13 residues. The V and J ends lost 2 bases and 4 bases, in that order; junction bases with no gene match: 3. The CDR3 spells CSVEQGAPTEAFF. DNA of the CDR3: TGCAGCGTTGAACAGGGGGCACCCACTGAAGCTTTCTTT.

The rearrangement joins TRBV28 to TRBJ1-5; no reliable D call. The CDR3 sequence is 14 residues long. Germline V gene sequence: CDR1 MDHEN, CDR2 SYDVKM. Trimming removed 3 bases from V and 3 bases from J, with 9 bases in between. In nucleotides, the CDR3 is TGTGCCAGCAGTTTTGGGCAGTACAATCAGCCCCAGCATTTT. Encoded protein: CASSFGQYNQPQHF.

J is TRBJ2-7 and V is TRBV7-6, with 11 bases that match TRBD2. This CDR3 contains 15 residues. CDR1 and CDR2 (germline): SGHVS, FNYEAQ. With 5 bases clipped from V and 2 bases from J, the junction kept 5 bases outside the gene matches. The DNA of the CDR3 is TGTGCCAGCAGCCTCACTAGCGGGAGCACCTACGAGCAGTACTTC. Protein product: CASSLTSGSTYEQYF.

The chain's CDR3 is CASSFDRGAGEKLFF. CDR3 DNA: TGCGCCAGCAGCTTTGACAGGGGCGCGGGTGAAAAACTGTTTTTT. The J gene is TRBJ1-4, the V gene TRBV5-1, with 8 bases that match TRBD1. There are 15 residues in the CDR3. Trimming removed 2 bases from V and 7 bases from J; junction bases left unmatched: 7. CDR1 is SGHRS and CDR2 is YFSETQ in the germline V gene.

J is TRBJ2-7 and V is TRBV2; no reliable D call. Trimming shortened V by 7 bases and J by 0 bases, and 10 bases separated the two germline ends. Germline lookup yields CDR1 SNHLY and CDR2 FYNNEI. CDR3 size: 13 residues. The CDR3 here is CASKGLSSYEQYF. The CDR3 DNA sequence: TGTGCCAGCAAGGGCCTAAGCTCCTACGAGCAGTACTTC.